A single sample is the source of the 28 T cell receptor beta chains below, sequenced in a study of blood T cell repertoires in COVID-19. Assay used: immunoSEQ multiplex PCR; TCRdb lists only in-frame clones, some missing. This table has fewer than 50,000 clones, approximately 86% appearing once. The specimen was peripheral blood. The receptor set was obtained from a middle-aged man with active COVID-19.

The chain recombines TRBV10-2 with TRBJ2-7; D uncertain. The germline gives CDR1 WSHSY, CDR2 SAAADI. The CDR3 covers 12 residues. V was cut by 6 bases and J by 0 bases, with 6 bases left in between. CDR3: CASSTSSYEQYF. The CDR3 region has the DNA TGCGCCAGCAGCACAAGCTCCTACGAGCAGTACTTC.

V gene TRBV20-1 combines with J gene TRBJ2-7; 7 bases align to TRBD1. The CDR3 is made up of 12 amino acids. V was clipped by 3 bases and J by 5 bases; unmatched bases: 4. Germline V gene lookup returns CDR1 DFQATT and CDR2 SNEGSKA (reference sequence). The CDR3 bases are TGCAGTGCTAGTAGGGGGCTGAACGAGCAGTACTTC. Translating it yields CSASRGLNEQYF.

This chain links TRBV25-1 with TRBJ2-3; D ambiguous. Trimming pared 10 bases from V and 4 bases from J, leaving 12 bases between. The CDR3 runs to 12 residues. Germline assignment: CDR1 MGHDK and CDR2 SYGVNS. The chain's CDR3 is CATLTPSDTQYF. In DNA, the CDR3 is TGTGCCACTCTAACCCCCTCAGATACGCAGTATTTT. The variable domain in full, with the rest retrieved from reference TRBV25-1 and TRBJ2-3, is EADIYQTPRYLVIGTGKKITLECSQTMGHDKMYWYQQDPGMELHLIHYSYGVNSTEKGDLSSESTVSRIRTEHFPLTLESARPSHTSQYLCATLTPSDTQYFGPGTRLTVL.

The V call is TRBV5-8, the J call TRBJ1-5; D is undetermined. Germline CDR1 reads SGHTS; CDR2 reads YDEGEE. The CDR3 has 11 amino acids. V was cut by 4 bases and J by 9 bases, with 8 bases left in between. CDR3 region: CASSPRGPQHF. DNA for the CDR3: TGTGCCAGCAGCCCTCGCGGGCCCCAGCATTTT.

The sample holds one count of this clone. The V and J genes are TRBV7-2 and TRBJ2-3, with a weak D call TRBD1 (6 bases). The CDR3 spans 13 residues. The V end was cut by 1 base, the J end by 5 bases, with 7 bases between. Germline values: CDR1 SGHTA, CDR2 FQGNSA. The CDR3 protein is CASSLGGQDTQYF. The CDR3, as DNA: TGTGCCAGCAGCTTAGGGGGACAAGATACGCAGTATTTT.

The chain is built from TRBV24-1 and TRBJ2-7; D is perhaps TRBD1 (6 bases). V was shortened by 7 bases and J by 5 bases, with 14 bases between the two germline ends. The germline CDR1 and CDR2 sequences are KGHDR and SFDVKD. The CDR3 extends over 13 amino acids. The CDR3 DNA reads as TGTGCCACCAGGGGGGACAACCTCGACGAGCAGTACTTC. Protein product: CATRGDNLDEQYF.

Only a few counts were recorded for this clone. The chain uses TRBV19 and TRBJ2-7; 7 bases are shared with TRBD2. Germline CDR1 is LNHDA and CDR2 is SQIVND (reference sequence). The J segment lost 0 bases and the V segment lost 5 bases, leaving 10 bases of the junction unmatched. The CDR3 sequence is 16 residues long. DNA for the CDR3: TGTGCCAGTAGTCGGGGGTTCGGGGGGATCTCCTACGAGCAGTACTTC. Translating it yields CASSRGFGGISYEQYF.

The V call is TRBV19, the J call TRBJ2-5, with a possible D match to TRBD2 (6 bases). This CDR3 is 14 amino acids long. Germline assignment: CDR1 LNHDA and CDR2 SQIVND (reference sequence). V lost 6 bases, J lost 2 bases, and 13 bases lay in between. The CDR3: CASSRLGSQETQYF. DNA of the CDR3: TGTGCCAGTAGCCGACTAGGATCACAAGAGACCCAGTACTTC.

The table lists this clone with a count of one. The chain uses TRBV6-1 and TRBJ1-6; a weak D match, TRBD1 (5 bases). Per the germline V gene, CDR1 is MNHNS and CDR2 is SASEGT. CDR3 length: 17 residues. Trimming took off 3 bases at V and 0 bases at J, with 12 bases between the two ends. The CDR3 region is CASSEPAGGSYNSPLHF. DNA of the CDR3: TGTGCCAGCAGTGAGCCGGCGGGGGGCTCCTATAATTCACCCCTCCACTTT.

This clone was detected only once. This rearrangement joins TRBV5-4 to TRBJ1-4; TRBD1 matches at 9 bases. With 4 bases clipped from V and 0 bases from J, the junction kept 7 bases outside the gene matches. CDR1 is SGHNT, CDR2 YYREEE, per germline (reference sequence). This CDR3 comprises 17 residues. The chain's CDR3 is CASSPRTGAATNEKLFF. CDR3 DNA: TGTGCCAGCAGCCCCCGGACAGGGGCAGCAACTAATGAAAAACTGTTTTTT.

V is TRBV10-2 and J is TRBJ1-1, with D possibly matching TRBD1 (5 bases). The germline gives CDR1 WSHSY, CDR2 SAAADI. V shed 3 bases and J shed 7 bases, with 9 bases lying between them. The CDR3 covers 12 residues. CDR3 DNA sequence: TGCGCCAGCAGTGATTCAGGGATTGAAGCTTTCTTT. Amino acids: CASSDSGIEAFF.

The chain employs TRBV19 and TRBJ1-4; D is perhaps TRBD1 (6 bases). The CDR3 length is 13 residues. The germline V gene encodes CDR1 LNHDA and CDR2 SQIVND (reference sequence). V lost 4 bases, J lost 7 bases, and 10 bases lay in between. In DNA form, the CDR3 reads TGTGCCAGTAGTAGCGGACAGTTTGAAAAACTGTTTTTT. Translating gives CASSSGQFEKLFF.

This clone has a single count. The chain has TRBV27 and TRBJ2-3; TRBD1 aligns across 7 bases. Trimming took 5 bases from V and 4 from J; bases not matched to a gene: 9. This CDR3 has 15 residues. Per the germline V gene, CDR1 is MNHEY and CDR2 is SMNVEV (reference sequence). The CDR3 DNA reads TGTGCCAGCAGTCCTCGAAGAGGGGGCGCAGATACGCAGTATTTT. Protein product: CASSPRRGGADTQYF.

V gene TRBV27 combines with J gene TRBJ2-7; 9 nucleotides agree with TRBD2. V was pared by 6 bases and J by 6 bases, with 12 bases of the junction left unmatched. Germline CDR1 MNHEY, CDR2 SMNVEV (reference sequence). The CDR3 runs 15 residues. The DNA for the CDR3 is TGTGCCAGCAGCCCCGTCAGAGTAGCGGGGGCCGAGCAGTACTTC. It is translated as CASSPVRVAGAEQYF.

The rearrangement joins TRBV7-9 to TRBJ2-2; D is possibly TRBD2 (6 bases). This CDR3 region has 16 residues. The germline V and J ends were trimmed by 1 base and 3 bases, with 12 bases remaining between them. Germline lookup yields CDR1 SEHNR and CDR2 FQNEAQ (reference sequence). CDR3 sequence: CASSLGRATYTGELFF. The CDR3 nucleotides are TGTGCCAGCAGCTTAGGGAGGGCTACCTACACCGGGGAGCTGTTTTTT.

This clone was seen just once. This chain joins TRBV6-5 and TRBJ2-2; possibly TRBD1 for D (5 bases). Trimming shortened V by 0 bases and J by 7 bases, and 12 bases separated the two germline ends. The CDR3 extends over 15 amino acids. Germline V lookup: CDR1 MNHEY, CDR2 SVGAGI. The CDR3 sequence is CASSYSRGPSGELFF. For the CDR3, the DNA is TGTGCCAGCAGTTACTCAAGGGGTCCCAGCGGGGAGCTGTTTTTT.

The rearrangement links TRBV6-2 or TRBV6-3 to TRBJ2-1; D may be TRBD2 (6 bases). The V end lost 2 bases, the J end lost 3 bases, and 11 bases lay between the germline ends. Germline V gene sequence: CDR1 MNHEY, CDR2 SVGEGT. The CDR3 is 15 residues long. The CDR3 DNA follows: TGTGCCAGCAGTTACATGGGACTCAACTACAATGAGCAGTTCTTC. It is translated as CASSYMGLNYNEQFF.

The chain couples TRBV7-8 to TRBJ2-7; TRBD1 aligns across 9 bases. Germline V lookup: CDR1 SGHVS, CDR2 FQNEAQ. This CDR3 contains 14 residues. V lost 5 bases and J lost 3; bases outside the gene matches: 5. The DNA of the CDR3 is TGTGCCAGCAGCGCAACAGGGGGCTTCTACGAGCAGTACTTC. Protein: CASSATGGFYEQYF. Variable domain in full (rest from reference TRBV7-8 and TRBJ2-7): GAGVSQSPRYKVAKRGQDVALRCDPISGHVSLFWYQQALGQGPEFLTYFQNEAQLDKSGLPSDRFFAERPEGSVSTLKIQRTQQEDSAVYLCASSATGGFYEQYFGPGTRLTVT.

This clone showed up just once. This chain connects TRBV2 to TRBJ1-6; 7 nucleotides match TRBD1. This CDR3 has 14 amino acids. Germline trimming cut 5 bases from V and 5 bases from J; bases unmatched to any gene: 3. CDR1 is SNHLY, CDR2 FYNNEI, per germline. The CDR3 sequence: CASSLQGDNSPLHF. For the CDR3, the DNA is TGTGCCAGCAGTCTGCAGGGGGATAATTCACCCCTCCACTTT.

The chain carries TRBV6-5 and TRBJ2-6; 8 nucleotides line up with TRBD1. The J segment lost 2 bases and the V segment lost 6 bases, leaving 3 bases of the junction unmatched. The CDR3 has 15 residues. CDR1 is MNHEY, CDR2 SVGAGI, per germline. DNA of the CDR3: TGTGCCAGCAGGGCACAGGGGGCTGGGGCCAACGTCCTGACTTTC. This sequence encodes CASRAQGAGANVLTF.

This clone was seen a handful of times. This chain links TRBV28 with TRBJ2-7, with 10 bases aligning to TRBD1. The CDR3 is 15 residues long. J lost 4 bases, V lost 3 bases, and 6 bases had no gene match. In germline, CDR1 is MDHEN, CDR2 SYDVKM. For the CDR3, the DNA is TGTGCCAGCAGTTTTCAGACAGGGGGCTGGTACGAGCAGTACTTC. This translates into CASSFQTGGWYEQYF.

This CDR3 is CASSRDRASNQPQHF. The CDR3 coding sequence is TGTGCCAGCAGTCGGGACAGGGCGAGCAATCAGCCCCAGCATTTT. The chain has TRBV6-2 or TRBV6-3 and TRBJ1-5; TRBD1 aligns across 9 bases. V lost 5 bases and J lost 1; bases outside the gene matches: 3. Germline-derived CDR1 and CDR2 are MNHEY and SVGEGT. The CDR3 contains 15 residues.

This chain joins TRBV5-5 and TRBJ1-4; D is perhaps TRBD1 (6 bases). Trimming removed 1 base from V and 4 bases from J, with 14 bases in between. The germline gives CDR1 SGHKS, CDR2 YYEKEE (reference sequence). The CDR3 spans 16 residues. The CDR3 spells CASSLQTGTINEKLFF. The DNA for the CDR3 is TGTGCCAGCAGCTTGCAGACAGGCACAATTAATGAAAAACTGTTTTTT. Together with reference TRBV5-5 and TRBJ1-4, the CDR3 gives the full variable domain: DAGVTQSPTHLIKTRGQQVTLRCSPISGHKSVSWYQQVLGQGPQFIFQYYEKEERGRGNFPDRFSARQFPNYSSELNVNALLLGDSALYLCASSLQTGTINEKLFFGSGTQLSVL.

The chain is built from TRBV29-1 and TRBJ2-2, with D perhaps matching TRBD2 (7 bases). The germline V gene has CDR1 SQVTM and CDR2 ANQGSEA. Between the trimmed V and J ends, which lost 6 bases and 3 bases, there was a span of 11 bases. The CDR3 consists of 13 residues. CDR3: CSVRGADTGELFF. In DNA form, the CDR3 reads TGCAGCGTCCGGGGGGCGGACACCGGGGAGCTGTTTTTT.

The chain recombines TRBV9 with TRBJ2-2, with 7 bases that match TRBD1. V dropped 4 bases and J dropped 3; count of bases not matched to a gene: 6. The CDR3 has 15 amino acids. Germline CDR1 reads SGDLS; CDR2 reads YYNGEE. The DNA for the CDR3 is TGTGCCAGCAGCCGCAGGGGGTCGGACACCGGGGAGCTGTTTTTT. As protein: CASSRRGSDTGELFF.

The chain uses TRBV2 and TRBJ2-7; a possible D gene is TRBD1 (6 bases). The CDR3 has 13 residues. Germline CDR1 reads SNHLY; CDR2 reads FYNNEI. Trimming took off 6 bases at V and 2 bases at J, with 11 bases between the two ends. In DNA, the CDR3 is TGTGCCAGCAGAGAGGGGACACCCTACGAGCAGTACTTC. Translated, it gives CASREGTPYEQYF.

This chain connects TRBV7-6 to TRBJ2-3, with 7 positions matching TRBD1. The CDR3 has 16 amino acids. Germline V lookup: CDR1 SGHVS, CDR2 FNYEAQ. V was pared by 5 bases and J by 1 base, with 9 bases of the junction left unmatched. The CDR3 is CASSTSTGFGTDTQYF. The CDR3 DNA sequence: TGTGCCAGCAGCACGTCGACAGGGTTTGGCACAGATACGCAGTATTTT.

This chain links TRBV6-5 with TRBJ2-7; 10 bases are shared with TRBD1. Germline values: CDR1 MNHEY, CDR2 SVGAGI. CDR3 length: 14 amino acids. Trimming at V came to 5 bases and at J to 6 bases, leaving 7 bases not matched to a gene. The CDR3 region is CASSSSGTGVEQYF. CDR3 in DNA: TGTGCCAGCAGTAGCTCCGGGACAGGGGTCGAGCAGTACTTC.